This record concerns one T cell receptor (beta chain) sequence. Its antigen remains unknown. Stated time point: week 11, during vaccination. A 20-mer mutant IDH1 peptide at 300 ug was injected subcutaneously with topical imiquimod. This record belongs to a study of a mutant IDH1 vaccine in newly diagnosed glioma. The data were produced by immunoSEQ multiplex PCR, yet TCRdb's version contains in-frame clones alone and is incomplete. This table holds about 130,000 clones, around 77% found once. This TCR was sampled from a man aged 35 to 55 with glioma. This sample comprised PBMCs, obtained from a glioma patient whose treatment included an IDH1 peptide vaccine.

The CDR3 reads CASLEGAYEQYF. In DNA form, the CDR3 reads TGTGCCAGCTTAGAAGGAGCCTACGAGCAGTACTTC. The chain recombines TRBV2 with TRBJ2-7; D gene uncertain. Germline V lookup: CDR1 SNHLY, CDR2 FYNNEI. Deletions cut 8 bases from V and 2 bases from J, with 10 bases between. The CDR3 covers 12 residues.